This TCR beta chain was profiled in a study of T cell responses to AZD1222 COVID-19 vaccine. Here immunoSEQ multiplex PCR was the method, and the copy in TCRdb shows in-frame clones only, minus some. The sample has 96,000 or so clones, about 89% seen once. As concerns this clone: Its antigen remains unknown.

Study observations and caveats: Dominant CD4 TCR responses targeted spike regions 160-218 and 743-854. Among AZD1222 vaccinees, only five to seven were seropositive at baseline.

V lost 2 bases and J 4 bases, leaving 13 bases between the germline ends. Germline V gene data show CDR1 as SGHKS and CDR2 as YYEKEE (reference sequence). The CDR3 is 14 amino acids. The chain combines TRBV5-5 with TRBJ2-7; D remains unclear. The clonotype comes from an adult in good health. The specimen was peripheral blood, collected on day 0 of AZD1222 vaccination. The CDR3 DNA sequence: TGTGCCAGCAGCTTTGGTGGTGGCGGTTACGAGCAGTACTTC. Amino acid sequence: CASSFGGGGYEQYF.